The T cell receptor beta chain under discussion was sequenced for a study of early T cells in non-severe SARS-CoV-2 infection. In the study overall: RNA in bulk from unsorted whole blood was sequenced, and chains were unpaired. Study-wide results and caveats: Missing private and CD4 specificities, VDJdb matching favored anti-spike CD8 responses.

The CDR3 is 12 amino acids. V lost 4 bases and J lost 3, with 6 bases in between. Germline CDR1 SGHTA, CDR2 FQGNSA. Molecules of cDNA were individually given unique molecular identifiers that were attached to them. TCRdb redid the calling of the 5' RACE reads with MiXCR, one entry per CDR3 protein. The table has some 71,000 distinct CDR3 sequences, about a tenth seen once. This clonotype was counted at least ten times. What it binds is unknown. The sequence was obtained from an adult who was a healthcare worker with PCR-confirmed SARS-CoV-2 infection or an uninfected control (not recorded which). V usage is TRBV7-2 and J usage is TRBJ1-2; D possibly corresponds to TRBD1 (5 bases). This material consisted of whole blood, taken at baseline. CDR3 DNA sequence: TGTGCCAGCAGCTCAGGGTACTATGGCTACACCTTC. The encoded protein is CASSSGYYGYTF.